The 27 T cell receptor beta chains reported below all come from one sample, sequenced in a study of T cell repertoires in cytomegalovirus infection. TCRdb processed the reads anew with MiXCR; each CDR3 protein has one entry. The table lists around 300,000 distinct CDR3 sequences, roughly 25% of them singletons. These TCRs' antigens remain unknown. This material consisted of cultured PBMCs, taken from culture after CMV antigen stimulation. The receptors here all came from a human donor in good health (CMV status not recorded). Some clones in this sample may be carry-over from other donors' samples.

The chain joins TRBV2 to TRBJ1-3; D is ambiguous. V shed 3 bases and J shed 6 bases, with 12 bases lying between them. Germline V gives CDR1 SNHLY, CDR2 FYNNEI. This CDR3 comprises 14 residues. The CDR3, as DNA: TGTGCCAGCAGTGATAGCGCCGGGGAAAACACCATATATTTT. It is translated as CASSDSAGENTIYF.

The rearrangement uses TRBV19 and TRBJ1-1; 7 bases line up with TRBD1. The CDR3 extends over 14 amino acids. Germline trimming cut 3 bases from V and 5 bases from J; bases unmatched to any gene: 6. Germline assignment: CDR1 LNHDA and CDR2 SQIVND (reference sequence). The CDR3 nucleotides read TGTGCCAGTAGTATGAGGGGGCTCTTGACTGAAGCTTTCTTT. Protein sequence: CASSMRGLLTEAFF.

The gene calls are TRBV20-1 and TRBJ2-3, with a possible D match to TRBD2 (5 bases). Germline CDR1 DFQATT, CDR2 SNEGSKA (reference sequence). Trimming took 5 bases from V and 4 from J, leaving 19 bases between them. This CDR3 is 15 amino acids long. DNA of the CDR3: TGCAGTGCTTCCCGGACTGGACCTAGCTCAGATACGCAGTATTTT. Translated: CSASRTGPSSDTQYF.

This clonotype was counted ten times or more. The chain has TRBV5-6 and TRBJ2-1, with D possibly called TRBD1 or TRBD2 (5 bases each). CDR1 SGHDT and CDR2 YYEEEE come from the germline V gene. The CDR3 length is 15 residues. The V end lost 5 bases, the J end lost 4 bases, and 16 bases lay between the germline ends. The CDR3 spells CASRELGQDYNEQFF. In DNA, the CDR3 is TGTGCCAGCAGGGAACTAGGACAAGATTACAATGAGCAGTTCTTC. Supplemented by reference TRBV5-6 and TRBJ2-1, the full variable domain reads DAGVTQSPTHLIKTRGQQVTLRCSPKSGHDTVSWYQQALGQGPQFIFQYYEEEERQRGNFPDRFSGHQFPNYSSELNVNALLLGDSALYLCASRELGQDYNEQFFGPGTRLTVL.

This clonotype has ten or more counts. The chain joins TRBV7-3 to TRBJ2-7, with 7 bases that match TRBD2. CDR1 is SGHTA and CDR2 is FQGTGA in the germline V gene. V was pared by 3 bases and J by 6 bases, with 8 bases of the junction left unmatched. CDR3 size: 14 residues. CDR3 DNA: TGTGCCAGCAGCTTGGGAGGGTCTCACTCCGAGCAGTACTTC. It is translated as CASSLGGSHSEQYF.

Ten or more counts support this clonotype. Here the CDR3 reads CAGGDDTEAFF. CDR3 DNA: TGTGCGGGGGGGGATGACACTGAAGCTTTCTTT. The chain has TRBV7-9 and TRBJ1-1, with D maybe TRBD1 (5 bases). The CDR3 sequence is 11 residues long. The germline CDR1 and CDR2 sequences are SEHNR and FQNEAQ (reference sequence). Full variable domain (remainder filled in from reference TRBV7-9 and TRBJ1-1): DTGVSQNPRHKITKRGQNVTFRCDPISEHNRLYWYRQTLGQGPEFLTYFQNEAQLEKSRLLSDRFSAERPKGSFSTLEIQRTEQGDSAMYLCAGGDDTEAFFGQGTRLTVV.

V usage is TRBV27 and J usage is TRBJ2-1; tentative D call: TRBD2 (6 bases). The CDR3 runs to 14 residues. The V and J ends lost 2 bases and 10 bases respectively, with 15 bases between them. Germline loops: CDR1 MNHEY, CDR2 SMNVEV (reference sequence). CDR3 sequence: CASSLGRIKGEQFF. The CDR3 nucleotides read TGTGCCAGCAGTTTAGGGAGGATAAAAGGGGAGCAGTTCTTC.

This clonotype was counted at least ten times. The chain has TRBV7-8 and TRBJ2-7; D not certain. V lost 5 bases, J lost 2 bases, and 7 bases lay in between. This CDR3 comprises 12 residues. From germline, CDR1 is SGHVS and CDR2 FQNEAQ. CDR3: CASSGAPYEQYF. For the CDR3, the DNA is TGTGCCAGCAGCGGCGCCCCCTACGAGCAGTACTTC.

This clonotype was counted many times. V is TRBV7-8 and J is TRBJ1-2, with 9 nucleotides matching TRBD1. V shed 4 bases, J shed 7 bases, and the junction held 13 bases outside the gene matches. The CDR3 is made up of 16 amino acids. From germline, CDR1 is SGHVS and CDR2 FQNEAQ. In nucleotides, the CDR3 is TGTGCCAGCAGCTCTAATCGGGACAGGGTGAGCCGTGGCTACACCTTC. Protein product: CASSSNRDRVSRGYTF.

This clonotype showed up many times. The J gene is TRBJ2-1, the V gene TRBV11-2, with 9 nucleotides matching TRBD2. The V and J ends lost 3 bases and 5 bases, in that order; junction bases with no gene match: 5. CDR3 size: 15 residues. The germline V gene has CDR1 SGHAT and CDR2 FQNNGV. CDR3 sequence reads: CASSFRTSANNEQFF. In nucleotides, the CDR3 is TGTGCCAGCAGCTTCAGGACTAGCGCAAACAATGAGCAGTTCTTC.

The CDR3 reads CASSSRPGPSSGNTIYF. In DNA, the CDR3 is TGTGCCAGCAGCTCGAGGCCGGGACCGAGCTCTGGAAACACCATATATTTT. V is TRBV7-8 and J is TRBJ1-3; D may be TRBD1 (5 bases). Germline-derived CDR1 and CDR2 are SGHVS and FQNEAQ. V was trimmed by 4 bases and J by 0 bases, leaving 16 bases between them. This CDR3 region has 17 residues. Filled out from reference TRBV7-8 and TRBJ1-3, the complete variable domain reads GAGVSQSPRYKVAKRGQDVALRCDPISGHVSLFWYQQALGQGPEFLTYFQNEAQLDKSGLPSDRFFAERPEGSVSTLKIQRTQQEDSAVYLCASSSRPGPSSGNTIYFGEGSWLTVV.

The CDR3 bases are TGTGCCAGTAGCCCAGTGTCAAAAAACATTCAGTACTTC. It encodes CASSPVSKNIQYF. The gene calls are TRBV19 and TRBJ2-4; D unclear. Germline CDR1 LNHDA, CDR2 SQIVND (reference sequence). The CDR3 runs to 13 residues. V lost 6 bases and J lost 4, with 10 bases in between.

This chain joins TRBV20-1 and TRBJ2-3; TRBD2 agrees at 8 bases. The trim removed 7 bases at V and 0 bases at J, leaving 12 bases unmatched. The CDR3 totals 16 residues. Germline V gene data show CDR1 as DFQATT and CDR2 as SNEGSKA (reference sequence). The chain's CDR3 is CSVIRVAGISTDTQYF. The CDR3, as DNA: TGCAGTGTTATAAGAGTAGCGGGGATAAGCACAGATACGCAGTATTTT.

This clonotype was observed a handful of times. The V call is TRBV2, the J call TRBJ1-2; 7 bases line up with TRBD1. The J segment lost 8 bases and the V segment lost 1 base, leaving 7 bases of the junction unmatched. This CDR3 is built from 14 residues. CDR1 is SNHLY and CDR2 is FYNNEI in the germline V gene. The CDR3 spells CASSEVGTAGGYTF. The CDR3 region has the DNA TGTGCCAGCAGTGAAGTCGGGACAGCGGGAGGCTACACCTTC.

V is TRBV6-5 and J is TRBJ2-1, with D perhaps matching TRBD2 (6 bases). Germline CDR1 is MNHEY and CDR2 is SVGAGI. The V and J ends lost 0 bases and 8 bases respectively, with 20 bases between them. This CDR3 contains 17 residues. CDR3 sequence: CASSYSISSGLFDEQFF. CDR3 coding DNA: TGTGCCAGCAGTTACTCGATTAGTAGCGGTCTGTTCGATGAGCAGTTCTTC.

This clonotype was seen many times. This chain joins TRBV4-3 and TRBJ2-7, with D maybe TRBD1 (6 bases). CDR1 is LGHNA and CDR2 is YSLEER in the germline V gene. V gave up 0 bases and J gave up 2 bases, with 11 bases separating them. The CDR3 runs 15 residues. The CDR3 DNA sequence: TGCGCCAGCAGCCAAGATCCAGGGGCGACCTACGAGCAGTACTTC. The encoded protein is CASSQDPGATYEQYF.

The chain uses TRBV7-2 and TRBJ2-7, with TRBD2 as a possible D gene (6 bases). CDR1 SGHTA and CDR2 FQGNSA come from the germline V gene. This CDR3 comprises 15 residues. Trimming took off 5 bases at V and 2 bases at J, with 16 bases between the two ends. The CDR3 is CASSVGLATAYEQYF. Here the CDR3 DNA reads TGTGCCAGCAGCGTGGGACTCGCAACAGCCTACGAGCAGTACTTC.

The rearrangement joins TRBV6-2 or TRBV6-3 to TRBJ2-5, with D perhaps TRBD1 (5 bases). V was clipped by 6 bases and J by 5 bases, with 10 bases between them. Germline V gene lookup returns CDR1 MNHEY and CDR2 SVGEGT. This CDR3 comprises 12 residues. The CDR3 protein is CASRPSGETQYF. The CDR3 bases are TGTGCCAGCAGACCTTCAGGGGAGACCCAGTACTTC.

This clonotype was detected a few times. This sequence joins TRBV28 and TRBJ2-3; no definite D call. The CDR3 contains 14 residues. CDR1 is MDHEN and CDR2 is SYDVKM in the germline V gene. Trimming cost V 5 bases and J 1 base, with 10 bases left between them. DNA for the CDR3: TGTGCCAGCAGTACGAACCCGGGCACAGATACGCAGTATTTT. Its translation: CASSTNPGTDTQYF.

There are many counts of this clonotype. DNA for the CDR3: TGTGCCAGCGTACTGGGACAGTCCCCCAACTATGGCTACACCTTC. It yields the protein CASVLGQSPNYGYTF. The chain is built from TRBV7-8 and TRBJ1-2; 7 positions agree with TRBD1. CDR1 and CDR2 from the germline V gene are SGHVS and FQNEAQ. This CDR3 has 15 amino acids. Germline trimming cut 8 bases from V and 2 bases from J; bases unmatched to any gene: 11.

V gene TRBV18 combines with J gene TRBJ2-6, with 11 bases fitting TRBD1. In germline, CDR1 is KGHSH, CDR2 LQKENI. CDR3 length: 18 amino acids. Trimming took 5 bases from V and 4 from J; bases not matched to a gene: 10. CDR3 DNA: TGTGCCAGCTCAACCCGGACAGGGGGCGCATCCGGGGCCAACGTCCTGACTTTC. Translating it yields CASSTRTGGASGANVLTF.

This clonotype was seen only a few times. The chain employs TRBV27 and TRBJ1-2; D might be TRBD1 (5 bases). CDR1 is MNHEY, CDR2 SMNVEV, per germline (reference sequence). The CDR3 contains 14 residues. The germline V and J ends were trimmed by 3 bases and 5 bases, with 13 bases remaining between them. The CDR3, as DNA: TGTGCCAGCAGTTTCTCTTTAGGGGCTTATGGCTACACCTTC. Its protein is CASSFSLGAYGYTF.

In its sample, this clonotype was seen many times. This chain uses TRBV11-1 with TRBJ2-6, with 9 nucleotides matching TRBD1. The trim removed 5 bases at V and 0 bases at J, leaving 14 bases unmatched. Germline V CDR1 and CDR2: SGHAT, FQDESV (reference sequence). This CDR3 contains 20 residues. The CDR3 sequence: CASSASPGTGYTSGANVLTF. For the CDR3, the DNA is TGTGCCAGCAGCGCGTCCCCCGGGACAGGGTATACCTCTGGGGCCAACGTCCTGACTTTC.

This chain links TRBV27 with TRBJ1-2; D perhaps matches TRBD1 (5 bases). The CDR3 is made up of 12 amino acids. The V gene's germline CDR1 is MNHEY and CDR2 SMNVEV (reference sequence). Trimming removed 8 bases at V and 7 bases at J, with 14 bases between. DNA for the CDR3: TGTGCCAGCCGGGGCAATACGGGTGGCTACACCTTC. It yields the protein CASRGNTGGYTF.

In its sample, this clonotype was seen many times. The V call is TRBV7-2, the J call TRBJ1-4; D is unresolved. The V end was cut by 2 bases, the J end by 0 bases, with 7 bases between. CDR1 and CDR2 (germline): SGHTA, FQGNSA. The CDR3 sequence is 15 residues long. The CDR3 is CASSLQRATNEKLFF. As DNA, the CDR3 is TGTGCCAGCAGCTTACAGAGAGCAACTAATGAAAAACTGTTTTTT.

The sample holds many counts of this clonotype. The rearrangement links TRBV11-2 to TRBJ2-6; D call uncertain. The CDR3 loop spans 15 amino acids. The V gene lost 11 bases and the J gene lost 1 base, with 15 bases spanning the gap. The germline gives CDR1 SGHAT, CDR2 FQNNGV. The CDR3 reads CASRRVDSGANVLTF. CDR3 DNA sequence: TGTGCCTCCCGAAGGGTGGATTCTGGGGCCAACGTCCTGACTTTC.

The chain employs TRBV7-8 and TRBJ2-2; no clear D. Germline CDR1 reads SGHVS; CDR2 reads FQNEAQ. This CDR3 comprises 11 residues. The ends were cut back, 11 bases at V and 6 bases at J, with 10 bases in the middle. CDR3 sequence (DNA): TGTGCCGGGCACATATCCGGGGAGCTGTTTTTT. Amino acids: CAGHISGELFF.